The 15 T cell receptor beta chains below come from one sample, sequenced in a study of T cells after posttransplantation cyclophosphamide. A marrow graft followed busulfan-fludarabine conditioning, with cyclophosphamide on days +3 and +4. Sequenced by immunoSEQ multiplex PCR; TCRdb stores in-frame clones only, minus some. Listed here are just under 7,500 clones without any singletons, the top ten holding less than 55%. Sequenced material: PBMCs, taken after allogeneic stem cell transplant with posttransplant cyclophosphamide. The source of these receptors is a male patient aged 50 to 59 who received an allogeneic stem cell transplant from an unrelated donor, was CMV-positive, and had acute GVHD only. Some T cells may have come from the graft donor.

This clone has only a few counts. This rearrangement joins TRBV7-3 to TRBJ1-5; tentatively, D is TRBD1 (5 bases). The CDR3 is made up of 15 amino acids. The germline V and J ends were trimmed by 7 bases and 3 bases, with 16 bases remaining between them. Germline lookup yields CDR1 SGHTA and CDR2 FQGTGA. This chain's CDR3 is CASIIVRAPNQPQHF. For the CDR3, the DNA is TGTGCCAGCATCATAGTCAGGGCCCCCAATCAGCCCCAGCATTTT.

This clone has at least ten counts. The chain carries TRBV19 and TRBJ1-4, with D possibly matching TRBD1 (6 bases). The ends were cut back, 4 bases at V and 3 bases at J, with 12 bases in the middle. This CDR3 has 15 residues. Germline V gene data show CDR1 as LNHDA and CDR2 as SQIVND (reference sequence). The CDR3 bases are TGTGCCAGTAGTACCCGGACAGCTTCTAATGAAAAACTGTTTTTT. Encoded protein: CASSTRTASNEKLFF.

Many counts were recorded for this clone. The chain recombines TRBV11-3 with TRBJ2-3; weak D call: TRBD2 (6 bases). The CDR3 is 15 residues long. Trimming pared 4 bases from V and 6 bases from J, leaving 17 bases between. CDR1 SGHNT and CDR2 YENEEA come from the germline V gene. The CDR3 region has the DNA TGTGCCAGCAGCTCCGGGGACTCTGCAGGGGATACGCAGTATTTT. It codes for CASSSGDSAGDTQYF.

This clone was observed at least ten times. The chain recombines TRBV29-1 with TRBJ1-1, with D perhaps matching TRBD1 (5 bases). CDR1 and CDR2 (germline): SQVTM, ANQGSEA. The CDR3 loop spans 12 amino acids. Trimming removed 4 bases from V and 6 bases from J, with 12 bases in between. CDR3 region: CSVGWGGAEAFF. The CDR3, as DNA: TGCAGCGTTGGGTGGGGAGGGGCTGAAGCTTTCTTT.

This clone was recorded at least ten times. The chain is built from TRBV19 and TRBJ2-3; 10 bases are shared with TRBD2. Unmatched junction bases numbered 5, after V lost 4 bases and J lost 4 bases. Germline CDR1 reads LNHDA; CDR2 reads SQIVND (reference sequence). The CDR3 length is 15 residues. The CDR3 DNA follows: TGTGCCAGTAGTAGTAGCGGGGGGTCCGCAGATACGCAGTATTTT. Translating gives CASSSSGGSADTQYF.

The chain recombines TRBV7-3 with TRBJ2-3, with 9 bases aligning to TRBD1. The CDR3 has 15 amino acids. Looked up from germline, CDR1 is SGHTA and CDR2 is FQGTGA. Trimming cost V 4 bases and J 4 bases; bases outside gene matches: 6. The DNA for the CDR3 is TGTGCCAGCAGCTCCACACAGGGGGCCGCAGATACGCAGTATTTT. Protein sequence: CASSSTQGAADTQYF.

This clone appeared many times. The rearrangement uses TRBV10-3 and TRBJ2-2; D uncertain. Germline V CDR1 and CDR2: ENHRY, SYGVKD. This CDR3 is built from 12 residues. The V and J ends lost 3 bases and 5 bases respectively, with 4 bases between them. CDR3 sequence reads: CAISDGTGELFF. The DNA of the CDR3 is TGTGCCATCAGTGACGGGACCGGGGAGCTGTTTTTT.

This clone was seen many times. The V call is TRBV6-1, the J call TRBJ2-7; TRBD2 agrees at 11 bases. This CDR3 region has 15 residues. Germline lookup yields CDR1 MNHNS and CDR2 SASEGT. Trimming cost V 6 bases and J 4 bases; bases outside gene matches: 8. CDR3 amino acids: CASSLGTSGGYEQYF. The CDR3 DNA is TGTGCCAGCAGCCTAGGGACTAGCGGAGGTTACGAGCAGTACTTC.

This clone was seen more than once but under ten times. The genes are TRBV15 and TRBJ2-5; 9 positions match TRBD1. Germline CDR1 is LNHNV and CDR2 is YYDKDF (reference sequence). V lost 2 bases, J lost 4 bases, and 8 bases stayed unmatched. CDR3 length equals 16 residues. The DNA of the CDR3 is TGTGCCACCAGCAGACGATCCGGGACAGGGTCAGAGACCCAGTACTTC. Encoded protein: CATSRRSGTGSETQYF.

The table lists this clone with many counts. J is TRBJ2-1 and V is TRBV5-1, with 12 bases aligning to TRBD2. The CDR3 consists of 15 residues. Germline V gives CDR1 SGHRS, CDR2 YFSETQ. With V trimmed by 5 bases and J by 9 bases, 9 bases remained unmatched. DNA for the CDR3: TGCGCCAGCAGTTCTGGGACTAGCGGGCGGGGTGAGCAGTTCTTC. Protein: CASSSGTSGRGEQFF.

This clone was detected many times. This chain joins TRBV7-3 and TRBJ1-1, with TRBD1 matching over 9 bases. In germline, CDR1 is SGHTA, CDR2 FQGTGA. V lost 5 bases and J lost 3; bases outside the gene matches: 4. The CDR3 extends over 14 amino acids. CDR3 in amino acids: CASSPGQGYTEAFF. For the CDR3, the DNA is TGTGCCAGCAGCCCCGGACAGGGGTACACTGAAGCTTTCTTT.

This clone has at least ten counts. The V call is TRBV7-9, the J call TRBJ2-7; 9 nucleotides align to TRBD2. CDR1 is SEHNR and CDR2 is FQNEAQ in the germline V gene (reference sequence). This CDR3 region has 15 residues. The J segment lost 5 bases and the V segment lost 3 bases, leaving 8 bases of the junction unmatched. The CDR3 is CASSFGREGPHEQYF. As DNA, the CDR3 is TGTGCCAGCAGCTTCGGGCGGGAGGGCCCACACGAGCAGTACTTC. Using reference TRBV7-9 and TRBJ2-7 for the parts outside the CDR3, the full variable domain is DTGVSQNPRHKITKRGQNVTFRCDPISEHNRLYWYRQTLGQGPEFLTYFQNEAQLEKSRLLSDRFSAERPKGSFSTLEIQRTEQGDSAMYLCASSFGREGPHEQYFGPGTRLTVT.

By sample fraction, this clone is medium-sized. The chain links TRBV30 to TRBJ2-1; D remains ambiguous. The CDR3 consists of 11 residues. Trimming removed 4 bases at V and 6 bases at J, with 7 bases between. Germline assignment: CDR1 GTSNPN and CDR2 SVGIG (reference sequence). CDR3 in amino acids: CAWTQSNEQFF. The CDR3 coding sequence is TGTGCCTGGACACAAAGCAATGAGCAGTTCTTC.

The chain uses TRBV7-2 and TRBJ2-7; a weak D match, TRBD2 (6 bases). V dropped 2 bases and J dropped 1 base, with 12 bases sitting between them. Germline assignment: CDR1 SGHTA and CDR2 FQGNSA. The CDR3 loop spans 15 amino acids. The DNA of the CDR3 is TGTGCCAGCAGCTTAAACGGGGGTGGTTCCTACGAGCAGTACTTC. It is translated as CASSLNGGGSYEQYF. The whole variable domain, remainder taken from reference TRBV7-2 and TRBJ2-7, is GAGVSQSPSNKVTEKGKDVELRCDPISGHTALYWYRQSLGQGLEFLIYFQGNSAPDKSGLPSDRFSAERTGGSVSTLTIQRTQQEDSAVYLCASSLNGGGSYEQYFGPGTRLTVT.

There are many counts of this clone. This CDR3 reads CASSPGQGSTEAFF. The CDR3 coding sequence is TGTGCCAGCAGTCCCGGACAGGGTAGCACTGAAGCTTTCTTT. V is TRBV28 and J is TRBJ1-1; 8 bases are a match to TRBD1. CDR3 length: 14 amino acids. The germline V gene has CDR1 MDHEN and CDR2 SYDVKM. J lost 4 bases, V lost 5 bases, and 6 bases had no gene match.